What follows are 18 T cell receptor beta chains derived from one specimen sequenced in a study of kidney transplant recipient with SARS-CoV-2 infection. Using its own MiXCR run on the reads, TCRdb lists one record per CDR3 protein. In the table there are 200,000 to 300,000 distinct CDR3 sequences, about 28% of which are singletons. The sequenced sample was a blood sample, obtained at baseline and on day 111 from a kidney transplant recipient. The source of these receptors is a male patient between 25 and 40 years old who had COVID-19 and was a kidney transplant recipient. Some T cells may trace back to the graft donor.

In its sample, this clonotype was seen many times. As DNA, the CDR3 is TGTGCCAGCAGCTCTCCCCGACAGGGATTGAACTATGGCTACACCTTC. Amino acids: CASSSPRQGLNYGYTF. V and J are TRBV7-9 and TRBJ1-2; 7 nucleotides line up with TRBD1. The germline CDR1 and CDR2 sequences are SEHNR and FQNEAQ (reference sequence). This CDR3 contains 16 residues. With V trimmed by 4 bases and J by 2 bases, 10 bases remained unmatched.

Notes on this clonotype: This may be a read error, as it is one base from a much larger clone. The rearrangement uses TRBV29-1 and TRBJ2-7; 8 nucleotides line up with TRBD1. CDR1 SQVTM and CDR2 ANQGSEA come from the germline V gene. The length of the CDR3 is 12 residues. CDR3 in DNA: TGCAGCGTTGTGGGGACAGGCTACGAGCGGTACTTC. Translating gives CSVVGTGYERYF.

This clonotype was picked up many times. CDR3 in amino acids: CASSVARTGGINEQFF. CDR3 DNA sequence: TGTGCCAGCAGCGTAGCTAGGACAGGGGGCATCAATGAGCAGTTCTTC. V gene TRBV9 combines with J gene TRBJ2-1, with TRBD1 matching over 11 bases. The CDR3 runs to 16 residues. Trimming took 0 bases from V and 6 from J; bases not matched to a gene: 5. Looked up from germline, CDR1 is SGDLS and CDR2 is YYNGEE.

This clonotype was observed at least ten times. This chain uses TRBV5-5 with TRBJ2-1; 7 bases align to TRBD2. Germline CDR1 SGHKS, CDR2 YYEKEE (reference sequence). This CDR3 contains 16 residues. The trim removed 7 bases at V and 4 bases at J, leaving 14 bases unmatched. The CDR3 region is CASSLTGLADYNEQFF. The CDR3 DNA follows: TGTGCCAGCTCATTAACGGGGCTAGCGGATTACAATGAGCAGTTCTTC. Using reference TRBV5-5 and TRBJ2-1 for the parts outside the CDR3, the full variable domain is DAGVTQSPTHLIKTRGQQVTLRCSPISGHKSVSWYQQVLGQGPQFIFQYYEKEERGRGNFPDRFSARQFPNYSSELNVNALLLGDSALYLCASSLTGLADYNEQFFGPGTRLTVL.

This clonotype was found many times. The chain joins TRBV20-1 to TRBJ1-2, with D possibly TRBD1 on 5 matching bases. The ends were cut back, 3 bases at V and 9 bases at J, with 20 bases in the middle. The CDR3 loop spans 14 amino acids. Germline assignment: CDR1 DFQATT and CDR2 SNEGSKA (reference sequence). DNA for the CDR3: TGCAGTGCTAGTTTGTCAGGGAGGGGTAGGAGCTACACCTTC. This gives the protein CSASLSGRGRSYTF.

The chain combines TRBV19 with TRBJ2-4, with TRBD2 matching over 7 bases. This CDR3 region has 15 residues. The ends lost 1 base at V and 1 base at J; junction bases unmatched: 1. In germline, CDR1 is LNHDA, CDR2 SQIVND (reference sequence). The CDR3 loop is CASSIGGGAKNIQYF. The CDR3 DNA reads TGTGCCAGTAGTATAGGGGGGGGGGCCAAAAACATTCAGTACTTC.

Comments on this clonotype: An end of the junction does not agree with germline; a read error may underlie this. The rearrangement links TRBV6-5 to TRBJ2-7; the D gene is possibly TRBD1 (6 bases). The germline CDR1 and CDR2 sequences are MNHEY and SVGAGI. CDR3 size: 15 residues. The chain's CDR3 is CASSFSGEGSYEQHF. The CDR3 nucleotides read TGTGCCAGCAGTTTCTCAGGGGAAGGGAGCTACGAGCAGCACTTT.

This clonotype has a count of ten or more. V is TRBV6-2 or TRBV6-3 and J is TRBJ2-7; 7 nucleotides match TRBD2. The CDR3 has 13 residues. V was pared by 2 bases and J by 5 bases, with 3 bases of the junction left unmatched. The germline CDR1 and CDR2 sequences are MNHEY and SVGEGT. Here the CDR3 DNA reads TGTGCCAGCAGTTACAGCGGGAACCACGAGCAGTACTTC. This sequence encodes CASSYSGNHEQYF.

About this clonotype: A read error is possible here, since a much larger clone lies one base away. The rearrangement joins TRBV6-5 to TRBJ2-2, with D possibly being TRBD1 or TRBD2 (7 bases each). Deletions cut 8 bases from V and 4 bases from J, with 20 bases between. This CDR3 spans 16 amino acids. Germline CDR1 reads MNHEY; CDR2 reads SVGAGI. The CDR3 here is CASERGQGGGTGELFF. CDR3 bases: TGTGCCAGCGAAAGAGGGCAGGGGGGGGGCACCGGGGAGCTGTTTTTT.

This clonotype was counted ten times or more. The chain has TRBV6-8 and TRBJ1-2; D gene unclear. CDR1 is MNHGY and CDR2 is SAAAGT in the germline V gene. This CDR3 spans 17 amino acids. Between the trimmed V and J ends, which lost 5 bases and 4 bases, there was a span of 23 bases. CDR3 bases: TGTGCCAGCAGTAGCGGGATACGCTCTAGAAAGACCTATGGCTACACCTTC. Protein: CASSSGIRSRKTYGYTF.

The sample holds many counts of this clonotype. This chain links TRBV3-1 with TRBJ1-1; D is unresolved. Germline CDR1 is LGHDT and CDR2 is YNNKEL (reference sequence). The CDR3 spans 17 residues. Deletions cut 5 bases from V and 4 bases from J, with 23 bases between. The CDR3 region has the DNA TGTGCCAGCAGCACCACCAGTCCCATTTCAATTCGCACTGAAGCTTTCTTT. It yields the protein CASSTTSPISIRTEAFF.

A remark on this clonotype: An end of the junction differs from the germline gene, which may be a read error. CDR3 region: CASSIPGSETQCF. The CDR3 nucleotides are TGTGCCAGTAGTATCCCCGGGAGCGAGACCCAGTGCTTC. The gene calls are TRBV19 and TRBJ2-5, with a weak D call TRBD2 (6 bases). This CDR3 has 13 amino acids. Germline loops: CDR1 LNHDA, CDR2 SQIVND (reference sequence).

This clonotype was detected many times. The V and J genes are TRBV6-6 and TRBJ1-2; no clear D gene. Germline V gene lookup returns CDR1 MNHNY and CDR2 SVGAGI (reference sequence). V shed 5 bases and J shed 4 bases, with 23 bases lying between them. The CDR3 totals 17 residues. The CDR3 region is CASSRTPGGRKTYGYTF. As DNA, the CDR3 is TGTGCCAGCAGTCGGACTCCAGGTGGGAGAAAGACCTATGGCTACACCTTC.

At least ten counts were recorded for this clonotype. The chain carries TRBV7-4 and TRBJ1-2, with D unclear. V lost 5 bases to trimming and J lost 4 bases, with 23 bases between them. CDR1 is SGHVT, CDR2 SQSDAQ, per germline. There are 17 residues in the CDR3. The CDR3, as DNA: TGTGCCAGCAGCATCAAGCCTTCAGCTCGAAAGACCTATGGCTACACCTTC. Residues: CASSIKPSARKTYGYTF.

This clonotype was seen only once. The V and J genes are TRBV27 and TRBJ2-3; 8 bases match TRBD2. The germline CDR1 and CDR2 sequences are MNHEY and SMNVEV (reference sequence). V lost 8 bases and J lost 14; bases outside the gene matches: 9. The CDR3 extends over 11 amino acids. The CDR3 bases are TGTGCCAGCGGTAGCGGGGCTTTGGCGTATTTT. Translated: CASGSGALAYF.

Ten or more counts support this clonotype. The V call is TRBV6-2 or TRBV6-3, the J call TRBJ1-1; D not resolved. V lost 4 bases to trimming and J lost 0 bases, with 9 bases between them. This CDR3 contains 14 residues. Germline V gene lookup returns CDR1 MNHEY and CDR2 SVGEGT. The CDR3 coding sequence is TGTGCCAGCAGTTTCCTACAGATGAACACTGAAGCTTTCTTT. This encodes CASSFLQMNTEAFF.

This clonotype was counted ten times or more. This chain uses TRBV7-2 with TRBJ1-1; 7 bases match TRBD1. This CDR3 has 14 residues. The V gene end was trimmed by 5 bases and the J gene end by 4 bases; junction bases not matched to a gene: 7. Germline V CDR1 and CDR2: SGHTA, FQGNSA. CDR3 region: CASSAHQGGTEAFF. The CDR3 coding sequence is TGTGCCAGCAGCGCGCACCAGGGGGGCACTGAAGCTTTCTTT.

On this clonotype itself: No DNA is shown, since the ends of the CDR3 on it are uncertain; the CDR3 is the one TCRdb lists. The CDR3 loop reads CISVPEIIIEVGKTYGYTF. The chain links TRBV7-5 to TRBJ1-2. TRBV7-5 counts as a pseudogene. The CDR3 adds up to 19 amino acids, both ends counted.